The sequence of this T cell receptor beta chain was determined in a study of T cells in Graves' hyperthyroidism and ophthalmopathy (dated by TCRdb to between 2017 and 2020). About the investigation overall: Peripheral blood was sampled at the time of initial diagnosis, prior to any treatment. TCR V-J signatures able to tell the groups apart were searched for in a discovery cohort of some 100 patients, of whom approximately 40 had Graves' ophthalmopathy and 57 had stable Graves' hyperthyroidism. The paper describes TCR Vbeta CDR3 sequencing of 135 peripheral blood samples, made up of 43 ophthalmopathy patients, 70 to 75 hyperthyroidism patients and 17 progressor patients. After blood sampling, hyperthyroidism patients were treated with methimazole at a starting dose of 30 mg daily, and ophthalmopathy patients were treated with high-dose intravenous methylprednisolone. The approximately 90 discovery patients were divided at random into training and test sets in a 7:3 ratio. Whether ophthalmopathy could be predicted prospectively was tested in an independent validation cohort made up of 18 hyperthyroidism patients plus 17 patients who later progressed to ophthalmopathy. In addition, the study compared T-cell repertoires in thyroid tissue and in blood from a handful of Graves' hyperthyroidism patients. What the authors observed across the whole study: A 13 V-J signature model separated ophthalmopathy from stable hyperthyroidism, with approximately 87% sensitivity and just under 84% specificity in cross-validation and 80%/75% in testing. In validation, the model predicted progression to ophthalmopathy with approximately 69% sensitivity and about 73% specificity, a median of 6.5 months before onset. Most expanded thyroid clonotypes (frequency above 0.001) were also detected in blood, suggesting blood repertoires may reflect thyroid immune responses. No statistical method was used to fix the sample size in advance, and group allocation was not hidden from the investigators.

Taken from the germline V gene, the CDR1 and CDR2 loops are SGHTA and FQGNSA. A distance of 15 bases separates the germline ends of V and J, which lose 5 bases and 0 bases respectively. The CDR3 goes from the cysteine to the phenylalanine over 16 residues. Kept here is only the CDR3 DNA, which spans 48 bases and is read in frame from base 1. Ophthalmopathy patients had moderately to severely active disease, with a Clinical Activity Score of 3 or more, a NOSPECS grade of 4 or more, and a disease duration of less than 3 months. Patients with uncontrolled infections, other autoimmune diseases, pregnancy or lactation were excluded. Clinical symptoms, serum thyroxine and TRAb, thyroid ultrasound, and orbital computed tomography formed the basis for the diagnoses. Ficoll-Paque density gradient centrifugation was used to isolate PBMCs from around 10 ml of fresh peripheral blood. Total RNA was extracted using Trizol reagent, and RNA quality was assessed on an Agilent 2100 Bioanalyzer.

This clonotype was seen repeatedly, ten times or more. Its antigen is unknown. No base quality information exists; no much larger clone differs at one position. Amplification of TCR beta CDR3 regions was carried out from RNA transcripts. For the first round of RT-PCR on the TCR CDR3, the HTBI primer set was used together with the Qiagen OneStep RT-PCR kit. Libraries were constructed in a second round of multiplex PCR, after which size selection and purification were performed. Paired-end sequencing of the libraries was performed with 100 bp reads on an Illumina HiSeq2000. From the authors' description of their analysis: SOAPnuke was used to process the raw data, removing reads that contained adapters or uncalled bases, had a mean Phred below 15, or lacked an exact match to the constant primer or identifier. COPE v1.2.5 was used to merge high-quality paired reads, and clonotypes were defined as unique nucleotide sequences. Clonotypes were aligned to IMGT TRBV, TRBD and TRBJ reference segments using MiTCR v1.1. Only V-J combinations with frequency above 0.0001, covering 98% to 99.2% of repertoires, were analysed. The TCS score was defined as the ratio of F50 (clonal expansion) to E x V (chaos), calculated using BLOSUM62-based TCRdist between CDR3 peptides within each V-J. Welch's t-statistics and random forest reduced some 510 V-J features to 13, which were used in a naive Bayes classifier (R e1071). TCRdb redid the processing of the public reads, applying fastp at Q25 and MiXCR, and retained in-frame beta chains. Every distinct CDR3 protein forms one entry, paired with its most common genes and DNA. It is TCRdb's table, rather than the study itself, that gives the V and J calls and clone size. The sample table contains roughly 350,000 distinct CDR3 sequences; only one count was recorded for about 14% of them. Together, the top ten hold about 20% of the sample.

Material: blood. The rearranged segments are TRBV7-2 and TRBJ2-3, with the D gene tentatively TRBD1 or TRBD2, based on 5 matching bases in each. The sequence was collected from a woman aged 30 to 39 with Graves' ophthalmopathy. The CDR3 sequence is CASSPGTVASTDTQYF. The nucleotides read TGTGCCAGCAGCCCCGGGACCGTTGCTAGCACAGATACGCAGTATTTT.